This T cell receptor (beta chain) was captured by sequencing in a study of molecular identifiers for immune sequencing clone quantification. Study details: Sequencing covered four of five parts into which replicate RNA from approximately 22,000 or 94,000 naive CD8 cells was split.

The use of previously described methods and listed TCR primers produced the bulk TCR libraries. TCRdb redid the calling of the PCR reads with MiXCR, one entry per CDR3 protein. Found here are just under 650,000 distinct CDR3 sequences, 15% to 20% of them singletons; the top ten hold approximately 0.9%. Naive CD8 sequencing libraries were generated from around 18,000 to 910,000 sorted cells, with 10%, 30% or 50% RNA as input. When naive CD8 T cells were sorted, they were gated as CD8+CD4-CCR7+CD45RA+. Details on this clonotype: This clone may be a read error of a much larger clone one base away.

CDR3 length: 13 residues. Per germline, CDR1 MNHEY and CDR2 SMNVEV (reference sequence). J is TRBJ2-7 and V is TRBV27; D may be TRBD2 (5 bases). The clonotype originates from a human donor in good health. Some libraries in this study had Jurkat cell RNA spiked in. Source material: naive CD8+ T cells from blood, with Jurkat cell RNA spiked in. Stated subset: FACS-sorted CD8+CD4-CCR7+CD45RA+ naive T cells. The CDR3 loop is CVSSLSSRGGQYF. The DNA for the CDR3 is TGTGTCAGCAGTTTATCAAGTCGGGGTGGGCAGTACTTC.